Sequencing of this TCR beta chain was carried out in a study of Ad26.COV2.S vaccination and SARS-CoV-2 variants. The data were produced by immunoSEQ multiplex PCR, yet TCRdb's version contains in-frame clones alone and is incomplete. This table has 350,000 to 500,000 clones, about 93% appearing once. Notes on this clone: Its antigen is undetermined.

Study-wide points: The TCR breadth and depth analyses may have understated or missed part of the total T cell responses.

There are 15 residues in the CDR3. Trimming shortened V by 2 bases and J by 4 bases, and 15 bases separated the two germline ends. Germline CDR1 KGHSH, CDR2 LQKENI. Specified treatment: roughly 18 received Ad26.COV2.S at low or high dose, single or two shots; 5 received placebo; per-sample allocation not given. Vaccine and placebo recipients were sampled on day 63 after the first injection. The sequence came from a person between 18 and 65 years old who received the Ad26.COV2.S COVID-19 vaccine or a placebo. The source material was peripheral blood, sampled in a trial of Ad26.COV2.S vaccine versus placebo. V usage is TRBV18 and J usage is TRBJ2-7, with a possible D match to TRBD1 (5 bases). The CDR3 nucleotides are TGTGCCAGCTCACCAGAGAACAGGCCTTTGTACGAGCAGTACTTC. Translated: CASSPENRPLYEQYF.